The 2 T cell receptor beta chains given below trace back to one sample, sequenced in a study of T cell responses to AZD1222 COVID-19 vaccine. TCRdb's table, derived via immunoSEQ multiplex PCR, lists solely in-frame clones and lacks some. The data contain 150,000 to 200,000 clones, around 90% of them seen just once; the ten biggest clones take up around 1.5%. The source was peripheral blood, collected on day 0 of AZD1222 vaccination. The receptors were sampled from an adult in good health.

This chain links TRBV5-1 with TRBJ1-1; 9 bases match TRBD1. Germline CDR1 is SGHRS and CDR2 is YFSETQ. V trimming: 0 bases; J trimming: 6 bases; junction bases outside the gene matches: 6. This CDR3 has 15 residues. The CDR3 reads CASSLGPGQGAEAFF. CDR3 DNA sequence: TGCGCCAGCAGCTTGGGCCCGGGACAGGGCGCTGAAGCTTTCTTT.

This chain links TRBV2 with TRBJ1-1; TRBD1 matches 12 bases. This CDR3 spans 17 amino acids. V lost 3 bases and J lost 1; bases outside the gene matches: 6. Germline-derived CDR1 and CDR2 are SNHLY and FYNNEI. The CDR3 sequence: CASSDRDRGQRNTEAFF. CDR3 DNA: TGTGCCAGCAGTGATCGGGACAGGGGGCAAAGGAACACTGAAGCTTTCTTT.